The entry that follows covers one TCR beta chain sequence. Its antigen is unidentified. Phenotypically, naive CD8+ T cells corresponded to CD45RO-CCR7+CD27+CD95-. The data originate from a study of CXCR3-negative and CXCR3-positive naive CD8 T cells. Germline CDR1 is MNHEY and CDR2 is SMNVEV (reference sequence). The CDR3 is made up of 16 amino acids. The method, 5' RACE with UMI labels, was used to prepare the TRB cDNA libraries. TCRdb reprocessed the 5' RACE reads, with one entry per CDR3 protein and no DNA. Here the sample table reports over 150,000 distinct CDR3 sequences. Whole-study findings and limits: CXCR3 levels fell partly with cryopreservation; most assays relied on fresh PBMCs. Diversity in memory CD8+ cells fell much lower than the comparably high levels seen in both naive subsets. For naive cells, CXCR3-negative and CXCR3-positive subsets had similar TRBV-TRBJ usage; for memory cells, usage differed. A higher hydrophobicity marked the TRB CDR3s of CXCR3-positive naive cells versus CXCR3-negative naive cells.

The chain joins TRBV27 to TRBJ2-1; TCRdb reports TRBD2, a call that lacks DNA to check it against. What was sequenced was naive CXCR3+ CD8+ T cells from blood. Subset described: CD45RO-CCR7+CD27+CD95- naive CD8+ T cells expressing CXCR3 (TNR3+). The TCR originated in a human donor in good health. Some clones in this sample may be carry-over from other donors' samples. The chain's CDR3 is CASSLHGRAPYNEQFF.